This T cell receptor beta chain was recovered during a study of blood T cell repertoires in COVID-19. Measured with immunoSEQ multiplex PCR; TCRdb has only the in-frame clones, and not every one. Of 150,000 to 200,000 clones in the sample, around four fifths were seen once. CDR3 length: 15 residues. Trimming removed 5 bases from V and 7 bases from J; junction bases left unmatched: 9. CDR1 and CDR2 from the germline V gene are MNHEY and SVGAGI. The sample consisted of peripheral blood. The receptor was derived from a man between 60 and 75 years old with COVID-19, enrolled during active disease. The chain links TRBV6-5 to TRBJ2-1, with 9 bases matching TRBD1. The CDR3 loop is CASSSRDRVGNEQFF. The CDR3 DNA follows: TGTGCCAGCAGTAGCCGGGACAGGGTGGGTAATGAGCAGTTCTTC.